Listed below are T cell receptor beta chains from one sample, sequenced in a study of T cell responses to AZD1222 COVID-19 vaccine. Assay: immunoSEQ multiplex PCR; the TCRdb copy retains only in-frame clones and omits some. Counted here are roughly 70,000 clones, roughly 87% occurring once; the ten biggest clones make up approximately 1.3%. This specimen consisted of peripheral blood, obtained 28 days after the second AZD1222 dose. Receptors were obtained from an adult who received the AZD1222 COVID-19 vaccine. The CDR3 runs from the conserved cysteine through the conserved F or W. The order of the fields is D gene, J gene, CDR3 length, V gene, clone size, CDR3 protein, CDR3 DNA. D genes are given only for firm matches. Some rows mark clone size as missing; the rest say once, few, many or name a class of expanded clone.

TRBD1 TRBJ2-1 15 TRBV6-6 once CASSPPAAGGHEQFF TGTGCCAGCAGCCCCCCGGCGGCAGGGGGTCATGAGCAGTTCTTC
- TRBJ1-4 15 TRBV9 - CASSVGGALNEKLFF TGTGCCAGCAGCGTAGGCGGGGCCCTCAATGAAAAACTGTTTTTT
- TRBJ1-4 11 TRBV30 - CAWSPNEKLFF TGTGCCTGGAGTCCTAATGAAAAACTGTTTTTT
- TRBJ2-3 14 TRBV7-3 - CASSQGRSTDTQYF TGTGCCAGCAGCCAGGGACGGAGCACAGATACGCAGTATTTT
TRBD2 TRBJ2-1 15 TRBV9 - CASSVSSGNTVEQFF TGTGCCAGCAGCGTCTCTAGCGGGAATACCGTTGAGCAGTTCTTC
TRBD1 TRBJ2-1 15 TRBV9 - CASSVSPGQGDEQFF TGTGCCAGCAGCGTAAGTCCGGGACAGGGGGACGAGCAGTTCTTC
- TRBJ2-1 14 TRBV27 - CASGRDLSYNEQFF TGTGCCAGTGGACGGGACCTTTCCTACAATGAGCAGTTCTTC
- TRBJ1-1 15 TRBV7-9 - CASSLAWGVHTEAFF TGTGCCAGCAGCTTAGCGTGGGGGGTGCACACTGAAGCTTTCTTT
- TRBJ1-1 14 TRBV9 - CASSVVWGNTEAFF TGTGCCAGCAGCGTAGTATGGGGGAACACTGAAGCTTTCTTT
- TRBJ2-7 15 TRBV11-2 - CASSTPRGSTYEQYF TGTGCCAGCAGCACCCCCAGGGGATCCACCTACGAGCAGTACTTC
TRBD1 TRBJ1-6 15 TRBV4-1 - CASTPDQGVVSPLHF TGCGCCAGCACCCCAGATCAGGGGGTGGTTTCACCCCTCCACTTT
- TRBJ1-5 15 TRBV10-3 - CAISPGQGGNQPQHF TGTGCCATCAGCCCTGGGCAGGGTGGAAATCAGCCCCAGCATTTT
TRBD2 TRBJ2-7 15 TRBV27 few CASSLRLAGAREQYF TGTGCCAGCAGTTTACGACTAGCGGGAGCACGCGAGCAGTACTTC
TRBD2 TRBJ2-1 14 TRBV19 once CASSVAGSRNEQFF TGTGCCAGTAGCGTAGCGGGATCAAGGAATGAGCAGTTCTTC
TRBD1 TRBJ1-1 17 TRBV18 - CASSDWAGTGGNTEAFF TGTGCCAGCTCAGATTGGGCCGGGACAGGCGGGAACACTGAAGCTTTCTTT
TRBD2 TRBJ2-1 16 TRBV27 - CASSLFIAGTKFEQFF TGTGCCAGCAGTTTATTTATAGCGGGAACGAAATTTGAGCAGTTCTTC
- TRBJ1-2 15 TRBV21-1 once CASTKLTGGRDGYTF TGTGCCAGCACCAAACTGACGGGTGGAAGGGATGGCTACACCTTC
- TRBJ2-2 15 TRBV19 - CASSSPGGGPGELFF TGTGCCAGTAGCAGCCCAGGGGGGGGCCCCGGGGAGCTGTTTTTT
- TRBJ2-4 16 TRBV3-1/TRBV3-2 - CASSQAQGGYLNIQYF TGTGCCAGCAGCCAAGCCCAGGGGGGTTACCTGAACATTCAGTACTTC
- TRBJ2-7 12 TRBV21-1 - CASDEGSYEQYF TGTGCCAGCGACGAGGGTTCGTACGAGCAGTACTTC
TRBD1 TRBJ2-7 13 TRBV19 - CASSEQGNYEQYF TGTGCCAGTAGTGAACAGGGGAACTACGAGCAGTACTTC
- TRBJ1-1 14 TRBV10-3 - CAISEYGTQGEAFF TGTGCCATCAGTGAGTATGGGACCCAGGGTGAAGCTTTCTTT
TRBD1 TRBJ1-1 17 TRBV10-1 - CASSESSGQGARTEAFF TGCGCCAGCAGTGAGTCCTCCGGACAGGGGGCAAGGACTGAAGCTTTCTTT
- TRBJ2-5 15 TRBV7-3 - CASSPVWGPRETQYF TGTGCCAGCAGCCCAGTGTGGGGACCTAGGGAGACCCAGTACTTC
TRBD2 TRBJ2-4 15 TRBV18 - CASSPAGLAGYIQYF TGTGCCAGCTCACCGGCTGGACTAGCGGGATACATTCAGTACTTC
- TRBJ2-1 15 TRBV19 - CASSPTAFSYNEQFF TGTGCCAGTAGCCCCACAGCGTTCTCCTACAATGAGCAGTTCTTC
TRBD2 TRBJ2-3 15 TRBV7-9 - CASSLDLAGVDTQYF TGTGCCAGCAGCTTGGATCTAGCGGGAGTAGATACGCAGTATTTT
TRBD2 TRBJ2-1 15 TRBV3-1/TRBV3-2 - CASSLLGSGGSEQFF TGTGCCAGCAGCCTTCTCGGATCGGGGGGGTCGGAGCAGTTCTTC
TRBD1 TRBJ2-5 13 TRBV19 - CASSTDREETQYF TGTGCCAGTAGTACTGACAGGGAAGAGACCCAGTACTTC
TRBD1 TRBJ2-6 15 TRBV27 - CASRRDRAGANVLTF TGTGCCAGCAGAAGAGACAGGGCTGGGGCCAACGTCCTGACTTTC
TRBD1 TRBJ1-1 15 TRBV27 once CASGDRAGVNTEAFF TGTGCCAGCGGCGACAGGGCAGGGGTGAACACTGAAGCTTTCTTT
- TRBJ2-5 14 TRBV2 - CASRGVSGLETQYF TGTGCCAGCAGGGGGGTTTCGGGGTTGGAGACCCAGTACTTC
- TRBJ1-5 11 TRBV28 once CASSSLLPQHF TGTGCCAGCAGTTCACTTCTGCCCCAGCATTTT
- TRBJ1-4 15 TRBV5-1 few CASSPEGSTNEKLFF TGCGCCAGCAGCCCAGAGGGTAGCACTAATGAAAAACTGTTTTTT
- TRBJ1-4 17 TRBV5-8 - CASTPRIYGVSNEKLFF TGTGCCAGCACCCCCCGCATCTACGGAGTATCCAATGAAAAACTGTTTTTT
TRBD2 TRBJ2-1 15 TRBV10-3 - CAISEREGSYNEQFF TGTGCCATCAGTGAGCGGGAGGGGTCCTACAATGAGCAGTTCTTC
TRBD1 TRBJ1-1 15 TRBV19 - CASSIRTGMNTEAFF TGTGCCAGTAGTATTCGGACAGGGATGAACACTGAAGCTTTCTTT
- TRBJ2-1 15 TRBV10-3 - CAISERTGGANEQFF TGTGCCATCAGTGAGAGAACAGGGGGGGCGAATGAGCAGTTCTTC
- TRBJ1-1 15 TRBV2 - CASRPETTMNTEAFF TGTGCCAGCAGACCCGAGACAACAATGAACACTGAAGCTTTCTTT
- TRBJ2-6 18 TRBV5-5 once CASSFGGDLVSGANVLTF TGTGCCAGCAGCTTTGGCGGGGACTTAGTCTCTGGGGCCAACGTCCTGACTTTC
- TRBJ1-1 15 TRBV4-2 - CASSQDRTGGTEAFF TGTGCCAGCAGCCAAGATAGAACTGGGGGCACTGAAGCTTTCTTT
- TRBJ2-7 18 TRBV23-1 once CASNPKYPRTSCSYEQYF TGCGCCAGCAACCCAAAATATCCACGGACCTCCTGCTCCTACGAGCAGTACTTC
- TRBJ2-1 12 TRBV3-1/TRBV3-2 - CASSQVYNEQFF TGTGCCAGCAGCCAAGTCTACAATGAGCAGTTCTTC